This TCR beta chain stems from a study of CD8+CD57+ T cells in acquired aplastic anemia. It was patients with CD8+CD57+ cell expansion by flow cytometry who were chosen for sequencing. Severe acquired aplastic anemia was present in all patients. The CDR3 consists of 13 residues. J was trimmed by 16 bases and V by 4 bases; bases with no gene match: 11. Per germline, CDR1 SEHNR and CDR2 FQNEAQ (reference sequence). CDR3 and TCR beta VDJ profiling relied on a genomic DNA template. One entry per CDR3 protein results from TCRdb running MiXCR on the reads. The data contain approximately 250,000 distinct CDR3 sequences, 82% of them seen just once; the ten biggest clones take up roughly two fifths. This clonotype has only one observation. Its specificity is not known. Study results and caveats: Patients and controls were found to share 25 to 30 CD8+ CDR3 sequences. Levels of CD8+ Simpson's diversity were not significantly distinct in patients versus controls.

The source is a human donor with aplastic anemia. The rearrangement links TRBV7-9 to TRBJ2-1, with 9 bases fitting TRBD2. Source material: sorted CD4+, CD8+, or CD8+CD57+ T cells (not recorded which) from PBMCs. CDR3 residues: CASSYGASGVNFF. CDR3 DNA: TGTGCCAGCAGCTATGGGGCTAGCGGGGTGAATTTCTTC.